One and the same sample provided the 6 T cell receptor beta chains below, sequenced in a study of tumor-infiltrating lymphocytes in primary liver carcinoma. Both blood RNA, taken from unsorted whole blood, and germline DNA were extracted. Starting material of about 450 ng total RNA yielded TCR beta cDNA via a constant-region primer. Generation of the TCR beta libraries relied on three nested multiplex PCR rounds using slightly modified ARM-PCR. TRBV1-TRBV30 forward primers paired with a C-beta reverse primer were used in the first two PCR rounds, which ran roughly 9 cycles each. TCRdb redid the calling of the multiplex PCR reads with MiXCR, one entry per CDR3 protein. The profile covers some 320,000 distinct CDR3 sequences, with less than 75% appearing a single time and around 9.5% taken by the ten largest. The sequenced sample consisted of peripheral blood. The receptors stem from a man in his forties with primary liver carcinoma and hepatitis B virus infection.

This clonotype was observed many times. The chain recombines TRBV29-1 with TRBJ2-7, with 14 positions matching TRBD2. The CDR3 loop spans 15 amino acids. Trimming removed 0 bases from V and 5 bases from J; junction bases left unmatched: 3. Germline assignment: CDR1 SQVTM and CDR2 ANQGSEA. Here the CDR3 reads CSVEEGGLAGDEQYF. The CDR3 coding sequence is TGCAGCGTTGAAGAAGGGGGACTAGCGGGAGACGAGCAGTACTTC.

Comments on this clonotype: A much larger clone is a single base away; this may be a read error. V gene TRBV12-3 or TRBV12-4 combines with J gene TRBJ2-5; D is unresolved. V was trimmed by 3 bases and J by 0 bases, leaving 11 bases between them. The CDR3 length is 15 residues. As DNA, the CDR3 is TGTGCCAGCAGTTTGAGTCGACTGTACCAAGAGACCCAGTACTTC. Amino acid sequence: CASSLSRLYQETQYF.

About this clonotype itself: It may be a read error: a sequence one base away is much more abundant. V and J are TRBV4-3 and TRBJ1-2; 10 nucleotides line up with TRBD1. Germline V gives CDR1 LGHNA, CDR2 YSLEER. The CDR3 length is 15 residues. The CDR3 sequence is CATSSRQGANYGYTF. CDR3 nucleotide sequence: TGCGCCACCAGCAGCCGACAGGGGGCCAACTATGGCTACACCTTC.

Concerning this clonotype itself: One end of the junction varies from germline; a read error may be responsible. This sequence joins TRBV11-3 and TRBJ2-3; 9 positions agree with TRBD1. Germline lookup yields CDR1 SGHNT and CDR2 YENEEA. The CDR3 consists of 15 residues. The CDR3 DNA reads TGTGCCAGCAGCTCGGGACAGGGATGCACAGATACGCATAATTTT. Translated: CASSSGQGCTDTHNF.

For this clonotype: A much bigger clone sits one base away, suggesting this may be a read error. The genes are TRBV6-2 or TRBV6-3 and TRBJ2-7; TRBD1 matches at 8 bases. The J segment lost 7 bases and the V segment lost 7 bases, leaving 6 bases of the junction unmatched. This CDR3 is built from 12 residues. From germline, CDR1 is MNHEY and CDR2 SVGEGT. CDR3 loop: CASNGQGKEQYF. The CDR3 region has the DNA TGTGCCAGCAACGGACAGGGTAAAGAGCAGTACTTC.

The chain is built from TRBV11-2 and TRBJ2-2; D is unclear. In germline, CDR1 is SGHAT, CDR2 FQNNGV. V was pared by 8 bases and J by 3 bases, with 13 bases between. The CDR3 runs 14 residues. The CDR3 is CASGNGTYTGELFF. The DNA of the CDR3 is TGTGCCAGCGGAAATGGCACTTACACCGGGGAGCTGTTTTTT.